This T cell receptor (beta chain) is drawn from a study of cytomegalovirus exposure and HLA in healthy donors (dated by TCRdb to 2017 to 2019). Looking at the study overall: According to an earlier analysis of 587 of the donors, about 179 million T cells yielded some 120 million unique TCR beta sequences and approximately 280 Gb of sequence data. Approximately 300 gigabases of sequencing data and around 85 million unique TCR sequences made up an early release that covered approximately 650 HLA-typed donors. Among the roughly 370 genotyped donors, around 81% belonged to the genetic ancestry cluster associated with self-reported Caucasian donors. The study aimed to test whether cataloging public T cell receptors could reveal signatures of past pathogen exposure. Using immunosequencing, the study profiled T cell repertoires from 500 to 800 subjects and related those repertoires to cytomegalovirus serostatus. Along with the approximately 700-subject first cohort, a separate validation cohort of over a hundred different subjects was used. The study combined high-throughput TCR immunosequencing, statistical association of individual TCRs with disease status, and machine learning to predict cytomegalovirus infection status. To study patterns of TCR occurrence, a later analysis re-analyzed previously published TCR beta repertoires from 600 to 750 donors and added high-resolution HLA genotyping. The later analysis used no new phenotypic data to find candidate immune exposures, relying instead on TCR beta sequences and their occurrence across donors. In an earlier analysis of more than 550 of the donors, high-throughput TCR beta sequencing was used to judge whether each TCR beta V gene segment behaved as functional or pseudogenic. Alongside the repertoire data, information on donor age, sex, ethnicity and CMV serostatus was compiled. Genome-wide SNP genotypes for about 65% of the 666 donors were used in a later genetic analysis, which treated that subset as a discovery cohort. All discovery cohort repertoires had been generated using a single sequencing platform. Class I and class II HLA loci were covered by the typing at four-digit resolution. Typing coverage varied by locus: about 620-630 donors for A, B, C, DRB1 and DQB1; roughly 500 for DQA1; more than 600 for DPA1; roughly 470 for DPB1. Because of strong linkage in the cohort, roughly five DR-DQ haplotypes were treated as single units for association and clustering. Across approximately 400 genotyped donors of the cohort, an average of roughly 230,000 unique TCR beta nucleotide sequences per donor were sequenced, and roughly 18% of those sequences were non-productive.

The CDR3 sequence holds 14 residues, the cysteine and phenylalanine included. Only CDR3 DNA remains: 42 bases, in frame from the first base. The junction shows trimming of 0 bases on V and 7 bases on J, plus 15 bases between the germline ends. CDR1 and CDR2 are drawn from the germline V gene (reference sequence): GTSNPN, SVGIG. Library construction relied on the immunoSEQ multiplex PCR assay. For the multiplex PCR, a mixture combining 60 forward primers for TCR Vbeta segments and 13 reverse primers for TCR Jbeta segments was used. A multiplex PCR assay on genomic DNA amplified the CDR3 region of rearranged TCR beta genes. Amplified TCR beta libraries were sequenced as 87-base-pair reads on the Illumina HiSeq System. In the source study's methods: Across the 700 or so repertoires, a later analysis counted 80 million or so unique TCR beta chains, 9.5 million to 13 million of which were shared by at least two donors. Raw reads were error-corrected and collapsed into unique sequences with a nearest-neighbor algorithm that merged closely related sequences to remove PCR and sequencing errors. To assign V, D and J gene segments, CDR3 sequences were aligned to IMGT reference sequences. Each retained sequence needed at least a six-nucleotide match to both a V gene segment and a J gene segment. Rearrangements were called productive when the CDR3 lacked stop codons and stayed in frame with V and J; all others were non-productive. CDR3 was defined according to IMGT convention as the region running from the second conserved V-encoded cysteine to the conserved J-encoded phenylalanine. The earlier analysis of about 620 of the donors excluded sequences that lacked an unambiguous match to a single V gene segment. In an earlier analysis of almost 600 of the donors, a V segment was called functional when productive rearrangements were above 56.7%, and segregating when the standard deviation between donors exceeded 5%. A statistical classification framework was built for diagnosing cytomegalovirus status from the catalog of TCR beta chain sequences. In a later analysis, TCR nucleotide sequences were compared against IMGT/GENE-DB human TR gene sequences so that V and J genes could be assigned. In a later analysis, CDR3 sequences and most-parsimonious VDJ recombination scenarios were assigned using the TCRdist pipeline. In a later analysis, every TCR beta chain was defined by the combination of its CDR3 amino acid sequence and its V-gene family, and reads without a unique V-gene family were dropped. As a way to deal with suspected cross-contamination and a sequencing artifact, a later analysis dropped hundreds of nucleotide sequences that were highly shared and had low generation probability. A later analysis calculated a clonal expansion index for each public chain from normalized within-repertoire ranks of inferred template counts. A later analysis computed generation probabilities with a VDJ recombination model fitted to out-of-frame rearrangements, and checked the results against IGoR. In a later analysis, hypergeometric tests were used to score TCR-TCR, TCR-HLA and TCR-CMV co-occurrence, with a repertoire-size bias correction applied to TCR pairs. A later analysis estimated false discovery rates by permuting HLA or CMV assignments 20 times. In a later analysis, co-occurring TCRs were grouped using DBSCAN, with TCRdist sequence similarity added in when clustering inside HLA-allele-positive subsets. For co-occurrence clustering, repertoires with fewer than 30,000 or more than 120,000 public chains were excluded, along with five repertoires with anomalous nucleotide sharing. TCRdb stores this immuneACCESS table with in-frame sequences only. Part of the clones is absent; in the studies checked, under half of the shortfall reflects unresolved V genes, and no reason is known for the rest. V and J calls and clone size are those listed in that table; D and trimming were worked out from the DNA. For this sample there are about 140,000 clones; approximately 86% appear just once. The top ten constitute 0.4% to 0.55% of the sample.

In total, approximately 700 healthy bone marrow donors made up the cohort. Cohort members were all nominally healthy when sampled, although unrecorded immune exposures were likely present. The donor was CMV seronegative and belonged to the group of around 400 seronegative cohort members. A peripheral blood sample was provided by each donor, and peripheral blood mononuclear cells were used for TCR beta sequencing. Genomic DNA was extracted from the blood cell samples with the Qiagen DNeasy Blood Extraction Kit. General findings and caveats noted by the study authors: According to a later analysis, TCR association rates differed among HLA loci, with DRB1 alleles showing the most associated TCRs and HLA-C alleles showing the fewest. An association between a missense DCLRE1C variant and V-gene and J-gene trimming of TCR beta chains was found in a later genetic analysis and replicated in an independent cohort. HLA typing was unavailable for some donors at each locus, so association tests used only the typed subset. In vitro tests confirmed that a few of the cytomegalovirus-associated TCR beta chains recognize cytomegalovirus antigens. In a later analysis, several top co-occurrence clusters were reported to appear linked to parvovirus B19, influenza, CMV and Epstein-Barr virus. While some public TCRs were present in many individuals, most TCR sequences turned up only very rarely across donors. The classifier was reported to diagnose cytomegalovirus status with high specificity and sensitivity in both the original cohort and the validation cohort. In a later analysis, most CMV-associated TCR beta chains were found to appear HLA-restricted, with HLA associations seemingly driven largely by CMV exposure. This cohort had only TCR beta chains sequenced, and the lack of alpha or paired-chain data limited which features could be detected. A further reported finding was that TCR beta sequences accurately predicted the HLA-A and HLA-B alleles for most subjects in the first cohort. Compared with the roughly 600-donor mean, donors in an Asian-associated ancestry cluster had fewer N-insertions in productive TCRs, according to a later genetic analysis. In a later analysis, HLA-associated TCR beta chains were found to be more clonally expanded and to have lower generation probabilities than equally common non-associated chains. The presence/absence analyses assumed that sequencing depth was roughly uniform across donors, and that assumption may not be true. Some IMGT-functional V segments, including TRBV6-2 and TRBV6-3, could not be distinguished by the 87-base-pair reads and were therefore excluded. Because counts were too low, 15 to 20 rarely observed V segments, including chromosome 9 orphons, were left out of the earlier analysis of some 600 of the donors. In the study, around 160 TCR beta chains were listed as associated with cytomegalovirus. The sequencing pipeline was judged likely to have produced a cluster of highly shared sequence variants as a technical artifact. A later analysis associated about 17,000 TCR beta sequences with specific HLA alleles at a false discovery rate of 0.05. CMV serostatus was the only immune exposure information available for the cohort. It was suggested by the authors that the approach could potentially be generalized to other disease states and immunological phenotypes. Strong co-occurrence of HLA alleles, especially DR and DQ, made assigning TCR associations to individual alleles difficult. Linkage disequilibrium might explain the correlated functional status among segregating V segments, but an unknown experimental factor could not be ruled out. In an earlier analysis of around 600 of the donors, most TCR beta V segments were observed in productive rearrangements about 87% or about 30% of the time, broadly matching IMGT annotations.

A remark on this clone: Its antigen target is currently unknown. No clone much larger than this one lies a single base away; base qualities are absent.

The clonotype comes from a woman between 40 and 55 years old in good health and CMV-seronegative. In this chain, TRBV30 is recombined with TRBJ1-2; the D region possibly corresponds to TRBD1 (5 bases align). Sequenced: PBMCs. Read as DNA, the sequence is TGTGCCTGGAGTGTACGTTTGGGGACTGGTGGCTACACCTTC. It encodes CAWSVRLGTGGYTF.